The present entry profiles one TCR beta chain with its context. The antigen is not known. Germline CDR1 and CDR2: SGHTS and YDEGEE. The CDR3 loop spans 16 amino acids. With 0 bases clipped from V and 5 bases from J, the junction kept 6 bases outside the gene matches. Primers included in the PCR were 60 Vbeta and 13 Jbeta primers. Original data processing: In a later analysis, around 10 million of 75 million to 90 million unique beta chains occurred in at least two donors. Using immunoSEQ multiplex PCR, the repertoire was profiled, and TCRdb retains in-frame clones only, with some absent. V and J calls and clone size follow that table, whereas D and trimming were derived from the DNA. Its listing shows approximately 37,000 clones. The sample is drawn from a study of cytomegalovirus exposure and HLA in healthy donors. Points from the study as a whole: Upon later analysis, TCR association rates were observed to vary by HLA locus, being highest for DRB1 and lowest for HLA-C. Reportedly, TCR beta sequences accurately predicted HLA-A and HLA-B alleles in most subjects.

V is TRBV5-8 and J is TRBJ2-3; 10 bases are a match to TRBD2. This receptor was taken from a human donor in good health. Sequencing was performed on PBMCs. The CDR3 coding sequence is TGTGCCAGCAGCTTGGGAGCGGGGGGGCATAAAGATACGCAGTATTTT. This sequence encodes CASSLGAGGHKDTQYF.